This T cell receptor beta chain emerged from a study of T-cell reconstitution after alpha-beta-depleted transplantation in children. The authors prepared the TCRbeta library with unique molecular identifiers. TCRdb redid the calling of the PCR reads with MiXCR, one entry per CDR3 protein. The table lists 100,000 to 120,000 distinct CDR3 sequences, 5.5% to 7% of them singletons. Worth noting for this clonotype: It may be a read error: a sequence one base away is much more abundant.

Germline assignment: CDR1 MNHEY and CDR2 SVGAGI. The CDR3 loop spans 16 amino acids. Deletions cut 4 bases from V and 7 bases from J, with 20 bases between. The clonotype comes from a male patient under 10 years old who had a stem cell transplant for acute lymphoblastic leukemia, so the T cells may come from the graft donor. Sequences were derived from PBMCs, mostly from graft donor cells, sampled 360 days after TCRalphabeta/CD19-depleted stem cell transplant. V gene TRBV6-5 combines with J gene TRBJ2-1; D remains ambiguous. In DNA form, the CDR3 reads TGTGCCAGCAGTTCCCTTCTGCCGGCCCGGTGGAATGAGCAGTTCTTC. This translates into CASSSLLPARWNEQFF.